This T cell receptor beta chain emerged from a study of post-analysis software for immune sequencing data. Across the whole study: The disease courses covered relapsing-remitting, secondary progressive and progressive-relapsing multiple sclerosis. Study-level findings and limits: TRBV segments more frequent in patients than in controls numbered a few and included TRBV5-6, TRBV5-1 and TRBV20-1.

Researchers reported that TCR beta cDNA libraries carried unique molecular identifiers. It was from about 0.94 to 9.7 million T cells that 450,000 to 550,000 cDNA molecules came. TCRdb independently ran MiXCR on the PCR reads; one entry per CDR3 protein. Of roughly 700,000 distinct CDR3 sequences in the sample, just under 30% were seen once. This clonotype was seen a handful of times. Its antigen is not known. Germline values: CDR1 SGHTA, CDR2 FQGNSA. Trimming took 5 bases from V and 1 from J; bases not matched to a gene: 7. The CDR3 is made up of 18 amino acids. The chain is built from TRBV7-2 and TRBJ2-3, with TRBD2 matching over 15 bases. The sequence was collected from a girl aged 5-17 years with multiple sclerosis. The specimen sequenced was blood. For the CDR3, the DNA is TGTGCCAGCAGCGCCGGGACTAGCGGGAGGAGTCGCACAGATACGCAGTATTTT. Translated: CASSAGTSGRSRTDTQYF.